This T cell receptor beta chain was sequenced for a study of T-cell memory formation after mild COVID-19. Overall study results and limits: Mainly CM and EM harbored the contracting CD4+ clones; mainly EMRA harbored the CD8+ ones.

Each CDR3 protein is one row after TCRdb ran MiXCR on the 5' RACE reads. The table includes more than 250,000 distinct CDR3 sequences, under 20% detected once. V lost 4 bases to trimming and J lost 4 bases, with 19 bases between them. The germline V gene has CDR1 MGHRA and CDR2 YSYEKL. The CDR3 spans 16 residues. In this sample, this clonotype turned up a few times. Its target is unknown. Sequencing used PBMCs or a T cell subset sorted from them (not recorded which). V usage is TRBV4-1 and J usage is TRBJ1-2, with TRBD1 as a possible D gene (5 bases). This TCR was sampled from a man aged 18 to 35 who had mild COVID-19 (a few samples of this study predate the infection). Cell type and time point are not known. In DNA form, the CDR3 reads TGCGCCAGCAGCCGCGGTTACAGGTTCTCCATCTATGGCTACACCTTC. Amino acids: CASSRGYRFSIYGYTF.